This TCR beta chain appears in the sequencing data of a study of response to subunit inactivated influenza vaccine. Study-level points and caveats: Authors suggested each seasonal flu vaccination may recruit only limited numbers of new T cells.

TCRdb re-called the RT-PCR reads through MiXCR, storing one row per CDR3 protein. The sample contains hundreds of thousands of distinct CDR3 sequences, about a fifth of which appear only once. V lost 4 bases to trimming and J lost 5 bases, with 18 bases between them. In germline, CDR1 is LGHDT, CDR2 YNNKEL (reference sequence). The CDR3 sequence is 15 residues long. Concerning this clonotype itself: As yet, its antigen is unknown.

The source is a man aged 50 or older who received an inactivated influenza vaccine. This specimen consisted of PBMCs from blood, obtained more than 4 days after vaccination. The chain combines TRBV3-1 with TRBJ2-7, with D perhaps given as TRBD1 or TRBD2 (5 bases each). This CDR3 is CASSPGPGSVNEQYF. CDR3 sequence (DNA): TGTGCCAGCAGCCCCGGGCCAGGGAGTGTAAACGAGCAGTACTTC.